Listed below are T cell receptor beta chains from one sample, sequenced in a study of cytomegalovirus exposure and HLA in healthy donors. The method was immunoSEQ multiplex PCR; TCRdb's version includes in-frame clones alone and lacks a portion of them. The repertoire holds 100,000 to 150,000 clones, with 70% to 80% as singletons. The specimen sequenced was PBMCs. The receptors were sampled from a man aged 35 to 55 in good health and CMV-seropositive. Each CDR3 is given with its conserved first and last residue. D genes are given only for firm matches. Not every row has a clone size; where given, it reads once, few, many or a size class.

V,D,J,size,DNA,CDR3
TRBV7-9,NA,TRBJ2-1,NA,TGTGCCAGCAGCTTGACTGGAGATAATGAGCAGTTCTTC,CASSLTGDNEQFF
TRBV4-1,NA,TRBJ2-3,NA,TGCGCCAGCAGCCAAGAAGGGTCCGGGGCAGATACGCAGTATTTT,CASSQEGSGADTQYF
TRBV14,NA,TRBJ2-2,NA,TGTGCCAGCAGCCCCCTGGGCGCGAACACCGGGGAGCTGTTTTTT,CASSPLGANTGELFF
TRBV9,NA,TRBJ1-1,few,TGTGCCAGCAGCGTAGAGGGGTTCACTGAAGCTTTCTTT,CASSVEGFTEAFF
TRBV25-1,TRBD1,TRBJ1-1,NA,TGTGCCAGCAGCGCCGGGACAGGGCGACTGAACACTGAAGCTTTCTTT,CASSAGTGRLNTEAFF
TRBV5-5,TRBD2,TRBJ2-5,NA,TGTGCCAGCAGCGCCGAGAGCGGGAGAGGTTCAGAGACCCAGTACTTC,CASSAESGRGSETQYF
TRBV7-9,TRBD2,TRBJ2-1,NA,TGTGCCAGCAGCCCTACTAGCGGGAGTTTAATGTATGAGCAGTTCTTC,CASSPTSGSLMYEQFF
TRBV6-5,TRBD1,TRBJ2-1,few,TGTGCCAGCAGTGACGGGACAGGGGGTGAGCAGTTCTTC,CASSDGTGGEQFF
TRBV6-1,NA,TRBJ2-5,NA,TGTGCCAGCAGGGTCCTAGCTAAAGAGACCCAGTACTTC,CASRVLAKETQYF
TRBV7-3,TRBD2,TRBJ2-5,NA,TGTGCCAGCAGTCTAAAACGGGAGGGGTGGGAGACCCAGTACTTC,CASSLKREGWETQYF
TRBV10-1,TRBD1,TRBJ1-3,NA,TGCGCCAGCAGCCCGGACAGGGCGTCTTCCTCTGGAAACACCATATATTTT,CASSPDRASSSGNTIYF
TRBV11-2,NA,TRBJ2-3,NA,TGTGCCAGCAGCTTAGATCTTGGGGGGGGGCTCTTAAATACGCAGTATTTT,CASSLDLGGGLLNTQYF
TRBV30,NA,TRBJ2-7,NA,TGTGCCTGGAGTAGAGGTACCTACGAGCAGTACTTC,CAWSRGTYEQYF
TRBV7-2,TRBD2,TRBJ2-1,NA,TGTGCCAGCAGCTTCATGAGACTAGCGGGAAAGCCCGATGAGCAGTTCTTC,CASSFMRLAGKPDEQFF
TRBV7-9,TRBD2,TRBJ2-1,few,TGTGCCAGCAGCCGAGGTAGCGGGGGGGCGCCTGAGCAGTTCTTC,CASSRGSGGAPEQFF
TRBV27,TRBD2,TRBJ2-1,NA,TGTGCCAGCAGCGCCGGGACTAGCGGCTACAATGAGCAGTTCTTC,CASSAGTSGYNEQFF
TRBV18,NA,TRBJ1-1,NA,TGTGCCAGCTCACCGGACATGGGTGGCACTGAAGCTTTCTTT,CASSPDMGGTEAFF
TRBV7-6,NA,TRBJ2-2,NA,TGTGCCAGCAGCTTAGGAGGAATCGGGACCGGGGAGCTGTTTTTT,CASSLGGIGTGELFF
TRBV27,NA,TRBJ2-7,NA,TGTGCCAGCAGTTTGGTCGGGAGAGTCGACGAGCAGTACTTC,CASSLVGRVDEQYF
TRBV5-1,NA,TRBJ2-7,NA,TGCGCCAGCTCCACCGGGCAAGGCGGGCTACAGCAGTACTTC,CASSTGQGGLQQYF
TRBV5-1,TRBD1,TRBJ1-2,NA,TGCGCCAGCAGCTTGGGGGACAGGGGAAACTATGGCTACACCTTC,CASSLGDRGNYGYTF
TRBV5-1,TRBD2,TRBJ2-3,NA,TGCGCCAGCAGCGAAGGACTAGCGGGAGTTGGAGATACGCAGTATTTT,CASSEGLAGVGDTQYF
TRBV10-3,TRBD1,TRBJ1-2,NA,TGTGCCATCAGTGACCAGGGGGCAGGTGGCTACACCTTC,CAISDQGAGGYTF
TRBV14,TRBD2,TRBJ2-2,NA,TGTGCCAGCAGCCAAGGAATTCTAGCGGGAGTGGCCGGGGAGCTGTTTTTT,CASSQGILAGVAGELFF
TRBV2,TRBD1,TRBJ1-6,once,TGTGCCAGCAGGAAGGACAGGGATAGCTCACCCCTCCACTTT,CASRKDRDSSPLHF
TRBV30,TRBD1,TRBJ1-2,NA,TGTGCCACCTCGGGACAGGGAGGATTCGCAAGCGGCTACACCTTC,CATSGQGGFASGYTF
TRBV25-1,NA,TRBJ1-4,once,TGTGCCAGCAGTGATCCGGGTTCGGGTGAAAAACTGTTTTTT,CASSDPGSGEKLFF
TRBV6-1,NA,TRBJ2-1,NA,TGTGCCAGCAGTGGCGGAAACCGGGTCTCTCACCATGAGCAGTTCTTC,CASSGGNRVSHHEQFF
TRBV28,NA,TRBJ1-1,NA,TGTGCCAGCAGTTTAGGCGGAGGGGAAGGCACTGAAGCTTTCTTT,CASSLGGGEGTEAFF
TRBV28,TRBD1,TRBJ1-2,NA,TGTGCCAGCAGTCGAGCCGGGACAGCCTCGGAGCCTGGCTACACCTTC,CASSRAGTASEPGYTF
TRBV5-1,NA,TRBJ1-3,NA,TGCGCCAGCAGTTCATACGGAGCTCCGTGGAACACCATATATTTT,CASSSYGAPWNTIYF
TRBV4-3,TRBD1,TRBJ2-5,NA,TGCGCCAGCAGCCAAGAAAGACAGGGGGAAGAGACCCAGTACTTC,CASSQERQGEETQYF
TRBV18,TRBD2,TRBJ2-5,NA,TGTGCCAGCTCCGCGGGACTAGGTGGAGAGACCCAGTACTTC,CASSAGLGGETQYF
TRBV27,NA,TRBJ1-3,NA,TGTGCCAGCAGTTCCCCGAGCAGAGGTGGAAACACCATATATTTT,CASSSPSRGGNTIYF
TRBV28,NA,TRBJ2-3,NA,TGTGCCAGCAGTCCCAAACCAGAAGATACGCAGTATTTT,CASSPKPEDTQYF
TRBV7-2,NA,TRBJ1-5,once,TGTGCCAGCAGCCCCAGGGGTAGCAATCAGCCCCAGCATTTT,CASSPRGSNQPQHF
TRBV9,NA,TRBJ1-1,once,TGTGCCAGCAGCGGGATGGGGACTGAAGAAGCTTTCTTT,CASSGMGTEEAFF
TRBV21-1,NA,TRBJ1-2,NA,TGTGCCAGCAGCAATGACAGGAGTTTCTATGGCTACACCTTC,CASSNDRSFYGYTF
TRBV2,NA,TRBJ1-2,NA,TGTGCCTTCCTTCGGGAAGGCTACACCTTC,CAFLREGYTF
TRBV18,TRBD2,TRBJ2-5,NA,TGTGCCAGCTCACCACGGACTAGCGGGGGGGCAGATTCGACCCAGTACTTC,CASSPRTSGGADSTQYF
TRBV18,NA,TRBJ2-7,NA,TGTGCCAGCTCACCCCTGCCAGGGGCAGCCTCCTACGAGCAGTACTTC,CASSPLPGAASYEQYF
TRBV21-1,NA,TRBJ2-3,once,TGTGCCTCAGAGCGGGAGGGCCGGGGCACAGATACGCAGTATTTT,CASEREGRGTDTQYF
TRBV4-1,TRBD2,TRBJ2-1,once,TGCGCCAGCAGCACTCCCCCCGGGACTAGCGGGAGGGCCTTAGATGAGCAGTTCTTC,CASSTPPGTSGRALDEQFF
TRBV7-2,TRBD2,TRBJ2-2,NA,TGTGCCAGCAGCTCGGGGGGGCTGGGCACCGGGGAGCTGTTTTTT,CASSSGGLGTGELFF
TRBV18,NA,TRBJ1-1,NA,TGTGCCAGCTCGGAGCAGACGAACACTGAAGCTTTCTTT,CASSEQTNTEAFF
TRBV4-1,TRBD2,TRBJ2-1,NA,TGCGCCAGCAGTCTGGGACTAGTCGGGGATGAGCAGTTCTTC,CASSLGLVGDEQFF
TRBV5-6,NA,TRBJ1-2,NA,TGTGCCAGCAGCTTGGGGCAGAGGGACTATGGCTACACCTTC,CASSLGQRDYGYTF
TRBV5-4,TRBD1,TRBJ2-1,NA,TGTGCCAGGATACAGGGGGCGGTTAATGAGCAGTTCTTC,CARIQGAVNEQFF
TRBV7-2,TRBD1,TRBJ2-7,NA,TGTGCCAGCAGTCGGGACAGGGGTGAGCAGTACTTC,CASSRDRGEQYF
TRBV4-1,NA,TRBJ2-1,once,TGCGCCAGCAGCCAAGACACGGAGGAGCAGTTCTTC,CASSQDTEEQFF